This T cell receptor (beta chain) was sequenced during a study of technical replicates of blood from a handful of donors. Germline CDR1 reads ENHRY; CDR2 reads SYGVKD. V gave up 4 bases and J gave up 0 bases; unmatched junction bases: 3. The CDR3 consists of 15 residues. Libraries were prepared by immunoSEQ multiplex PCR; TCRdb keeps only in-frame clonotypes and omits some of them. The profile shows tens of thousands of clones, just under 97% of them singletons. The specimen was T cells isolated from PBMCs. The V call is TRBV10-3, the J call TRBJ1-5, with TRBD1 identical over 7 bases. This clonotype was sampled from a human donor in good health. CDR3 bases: TGTGCCATCAGTGGGGACAGAAATAGCAATCAGCCCCAGCATTTT. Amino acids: CAISGDRNSNQPQHF.